The next 31 T cell receptor beta chains were all read from a single sample in a study of T cells in Graves' hyperthyroidism and ophthalmopathy (dated by TCRdb to between 2017 and 2020). The method behind the library was multiplex PCR. Sequencing instrument: Illumina HiSeq 2000. Amplification of TCR beta CDR3 regions was carried out from RNA transcripts. The first round of RT-PCR for the TCR CDR3 was performed with the HTBI primer set and the Qiagen OneStep RT-PCR kit. TCRdb ran its own pipeline on the public reads, namely fastp trimming at Q25 and MiXCR clone calling, and kept in-frame beta chains. Rows matching on CDR3 protein sequence are summarized as one entry with the most common DNA and genes. This sample comprises 750,000 to 950,000 distinct CDR3 sequences, 35% to 45% of them detected only once. Together, the top ten hold 7% to 10% of the sample. Sequencing used blood. The receptors were gathered from a man aged 18 to 30 with Graves' hyperthyroidism.

In DNA form, the CDR3 reads TGTGCCAGCAGCCCCCGACCGGGACGGCTTCAAGAGACCCAGTACTTC. It encodes CASSPRPGRLQETQYF. The chain joins TRBV5-6 to TRBJ2-5; possibly TRBD1 or TRBD2 for D (5 bases each). Germline V lookup: CDR1 SGHDT, CDR2 YYEEEE. V shed 4 bases and J shed 2 bases, with 18 bases lying between them. The CDR3 contains 16 residues.

The rearrangement joins TRBV6-6 to TRBJ2-7; TRBD1 matches at 11 bases. The CDR3 totals 15 residues. V dropped 2 bases and J dropped 4; count of bases not matched to a gene: 4. Germline V gene sequence: CDR1 MNHNY, CDR2 SVGAGI (reference sequence). The CDR3 DNA follows: TGTGCCAGCAGTTACGGGACAGGGGGAGTTTACGAGCAGTACTTC. It is translated as CASSYGTGGVYEQYF.

This clonotype appeared a few times. The chain joins TRBV11-2 to TRBJ2-5, with D perhaps matching TRBD1 (6 bases). Germline-derived CDR1 and CDR2 are SGHAT and FQNNGV. V gave up 5 bases and J gave up 2 bases, with 12 bases separating them. This CDR3 spans 14 amino acids. The CDR3 region is CASSPTQGQETQYF. In DNA, the CDR3 is TGTGCCAGCAGCCCTACACAGGGACAAGAGACCCAGTACTTC.

The chain is built from TRBV6-5 and TRBJ1-1; D may be TRBD1 (6 bases). The CDR3 covers 15 residues. CDR1 is MNHEY and CDR2 is SVGAGI in the germline V gene. Trimming cost V 0 bases and J 1 base, with 9 bases left between them. DNA for the CDR3: TGTGCCAGCAGTTACTCCGGGACACGGAACACTGAAGCTTTCTTT. This gives the protein CASSYSGTRNTEAFF.

Worth noting for this clonotype: This could be a read error, since a much larger clone is one nucleotide away. Here the CDR3 DNA reads TGCGCCAGCAACTCAGCTGTGGGGGGAGGAAATGGCTACACCTTC. This sequence encodes CASNSAVGGGNGYTF. The chain employs TRBV5-1 and TRBJ1-2, with a possible D match to TRBD1 (5 bases). The V end lost 6 bases, the J end lost 6 bases, and 21 bases lay between the germline ends. The germline CDR1 and CDR2 sequences are SGHRS and YFSETQ. The CDR3 is 15 residues long.

This clonotype was observed many times. The CDR3 bases are TGTGCCAGTTGGGGTGAGGACCGTGGGAACTACGAGCAGTACTTC. It translates to CASWGEDRGNYEQYF. The V gene is TRBV2, the J gene TRBJ2-7; no reliable D call. Between the trimmed V and J ends, which lost 9 bases and 3 bases, there was a span of 21 bases. Germline CDR1 reads SNHLY; CDR2 reads FYNNEI. CDR3 length: 15 amino acids.

The table lists this clonotype with many counts. The chain uses TRBV15 and TRBJ1-3, with TRBD1 as a possible D gene (6 bases). The germline gives CDR1 LNHNV, CDR2 YYDKDF (reference sequence). The V end was cut by 0 bases, the J end by 0 bases, with 12 bases between. The CDR3 contains 17 residues. CDR3 sequence (DNA): TGTGCCACCAGCAGAGACCCGACAGGTCCCTCTGGAAACACCATATATTTT. Encoded protein: CATSRDPTGPSGNTIYF.

As DNA, the CDR3 is TGTGCCACCTCCCTCACAGCAGGGGATCAGCCCCAGCATTTT. Translation: CATSLTAGDQPQHF. The chain joins TRBV12-3 or TRBV12-4 to TRBJ1-5; tentative D call: TRBD1 (6 bases). This CDR3 comprises 14 residues. V was clipped by 10 bases and J by 5 bases, with 18 bases between them.

A few counts support this clonotype. V is TRBV7-3 and J is TRBJ1-2; TRBD1 might be the D (5 bases). This CDR3 is built from 15 residues. Trimming cost V 2 bases and J 1 base, with 11 bases left between them. Germline V CDR1 and CDR2: SGHTA, FQGTGA. This chain's CDR3 is CASSLSGGLNYGYTF. In DNA, the CDR3 is TGTGCCAGCAGCTTATCGGGGGGACTTAACTATGGCTACACCTTC. Variable domain in full (rest from reference TRBV7-3 and TRBJ1-2): GAGVSQTPSNKVTEKGKYVELRCDPISGHTALYWYRQSLGQGPEFLIYFQGTGAADDSGLPNDRFFAVRPEGSVSTLKIQRTERGDSAVYLCASSLSGGLNYGYTFGSGTRLTVV.

This clonotype came up many times. This chain links TRBV29-1 with TRBJ1-1; D not certain. The CDR3 runs to 12 residues. Germline V CDR1 and CDR2: SQVTM, ANQGSEA. The V end was cut by 8 bases, the J end by 0 bases, with 10 bases between. The CDR3 is CSSRNMNTEAFF. The CDR3, as DNA: TGCAGCTCGAGGAACATGAACACTGAAGCTTTCTTT.

The V call is TRBV20-1, the J call TRBJ1-1; TRBD1 is a possible D gene (6 bases). CDR3 length: 16 residues. Germline-derived CDR1 and CDR2 are DFQATT and SNEGSKA (reference sequence). V shed 4 bases and J shed 0 bases, with 18 bases lying between them. Here the CDR3 DNA reads TGCAGTGCTACAAGACGTTGGGGACATCTGAACACTGAAGCTTTCTTT. Translation gives CSATRRWGHLNTEAFF.

CDR3: CAISESKLLARYNEQFF. CDR3 coding DNA: TGTGCCATCAGTGAGTCGAAGCTTCTAGCGCGTTACAATGAGCAGTTCTTC. The chain combines TRBV10-3 with TRBJ2-1, with D tentatively TRBD2 (6 bases). The CDR3 extends over 17 amino acids. The germline V and J ends were trimmed by 0 bases and 4 bases, with 16 bases remaining between them. Looked up from germline, CDR1 is ENHRY and CDR2 is SYGVKD.

The chain links TRBV2 to TRBJ2-2; 9 bases agree with TRBD2. CDR1 and CDR2 from the germline V gene are SNHLY and FYNNEI. The CDR3 loop spans 17 amino acids. Unmatched junction bases numbered 13, after V lost 5 bases and J lost 6 bases. In nucleotides, the CDR3 is TGTGCCAGCAGTCTTTTGGAGGTTGGCGGGGGGGCCGGGGAGCTGTTTTTT. Protein: CASSLLEVGGGAGELFF. The full variable domain, rest sourced from reference TRBV2 and TRBJ2-2, is EPEVTQTPSHQVTQMGQEVILRCVPISNHLYFYWYRQILGQKVEFLVSFYNNEISEKSEIFDDQFSVERPDGSNFTLKIRSTKLEDSAMYFCASSLLEVGGGAGELFFGEGSRLTVL.

This clonotype has ten or more counts. The CDR3 reads CASGAGQETQYF. The DNA of the CDR3 is TGTGCCAGCGGAGCAGGACAAGAGACCCAGTACTTC. This chain uses TRBV9 with TRBJ2-5; D is undetermined. This CDR3 has 12 residues. V lost 7 bases, J lost 2 bases, and 9 bases lay in between. Germline V gives CDR1 SGDLS, CDR2 YYNGEE.

The V and J genes are TRBV7-6 and TRBJ1-1; unclear D gene. Germline CDR1 SGHVS, CDR2 FNYEAQ. Trimming took off 3 bases at V and 7 bases at J, with 12 bases between the two ends. The CDR3 extends over 13 amino acids. The CDR3 DNA reads as TGTGCCAGCAGCTTGTCCGCATCGGGTGAAGCTTTCTTT. Translation gives CASSLSASGEAFF.

In this sample, this clonotype turned up a few times. The J gene is TRBJ2-6, the V gene TRBV5-1, with 8 positions matching TRBD2. Trimming removed 0 bases from V and 2 bases from J; junction bases left unmatched: 4. The CDR3 sequence is 17 residues long. Germline V CDR1 and CDR2: SGHRS, YFSETQ. The CDR3 reads CASSLGPGGAGANVLTF. CDR3 DNA: TGCGCCAGCAGCTTGGGCCCCGGGGGGGCTGGGGCCAACGTCCTGACTTTC.

The J gene is TRBJ1-1, the V gene TRBV12-3 or TRBV12-4; D call uncertain. Trimming pared 1 base from V and 4 bases from J, leaving 13 bases between. This CDR3 has 15 residues. CDR3 amino acids: CASSLGSFEGTEAFF. The CDR3 DNA reads as TGTGCCAGCAGTTTAGGGTCATTTGAAGGCACTGAAGCTTTCTTT.

There are many counts of this clonotype. The rearrangement joins TRBV20-1 to TRBJ1-6; a possible D gene is TRBD1 (5 bases). Germline CDR1 and CDR2: DFQATT and SNEGSKA (reference sequence). Trimming removed 1 base at V and 9 bases at J, with 19 bases between. The CDR3 has 16 amino acids. CDR3 DNA sequence: TGCAGTGCTAGAGCCTCCCAGGCAGGGAAAGCTTCACCCCTCCACTTT. Its translation is CSARASQAGKASPLHF.

The sample holds many counts of this clonotype. The rearrangement uses TRBV24-1 and TRBJ2-2; unclear D gene. In germline, CDR1 is KGHDR, CDR2 SFDVKD. The CDR3 runs 13 residues. Trimming cost V 10 bases and J 0 bases, with 8 bases left between them. For the CDR3, the DNA is TGTGCCACTCAGGCCTCGAACACCGGGGAGCTGTTTTTT. As protein: CATQASNTGELFF.

This clonotype was seen a handful of times. The chain employs TRBV12-3 or TRBV12-4 and TRBJ2-7; D gene uncertain. Trimming removed 5 bases at V and 4 bases at J, with 6 bases between. The CDR3 contains 11 residues. CDR3 sequence (DNA): TGTGCCAGCAGTAATCAGTACGAGCAGTACTTC. It is translated as CASSNQYEQYF.

The rearrangement links TRBV10-3 to TRBJ1-6; 10 bases map to TRBD1. The CDR3 sequence is 15 residues long. Per germline, CDR1 ENHRY and CDR2 SYGVKD. Trimming cost V 0 bases and J 7 bases; bases outside gene matches: 0. The CDR3 here is CAISESGQGNSPLHF. In DNA form, the CDR3 reads TGTGCCATCAGTGAGTCGGGACAGGGGAATTCACCCCTCCACTTT.

The V call is TRBV9, the J call TRBJ2-7; D ambiguous. The V and J ends lost 5 bases and 5 bases respectively, with 14 bases between them. Germline CDR1 SGDLS, CDR2 YYNGEE. The CDR3 length is 13 residues. The CDR3 here is CASSPPNSDEQYF. CDR3 DNA: TGTGCCAGCAGTCCGCCGAATTCCGACGAGCAGTACTTC.

The rearrangement joins TRBV6-5 to TRBJ2-5, with 11 bases matching TRBD2. Germline loops: CDR1 MNHEY, CDR2 SVGAGI. V was clipped by 2 bases and J by 7 bases; unmatched bases: 6. The CDR3 spans 15 residues. CDR3 nucleotide sequence: TGTGCCAGCAGTTACGGCGGACTAGCGGGTGGGACCCAGTACTTC. Translated: CASSYGGLAGGTQYF.

About this clonotype: A much larger clonotype is one base distant, so this may be a read error. CDR3 residues: CASRDRGCGDYGYTF. CDR3 sequence (DNA): TGTGCCAGCCGGGACAGGGGGTGCGGAGACTATGGCTACACCTTC. The rearrangement joins TRBV7-9 to TRBJ1-2, with TRBD1 matching 11 bases. The CDR3 sequence is 15 residues long. CDR1 is SEHNR and CDR2 is FQNEAQ in the germline V gene (reference sequence). With V trimmed by 8 bases and J by 3 bases, 8 bases remained unmatched. Filled out from reference TRBV7-9 and TRBJ1-2, the complete variable domain reads DTGVSQNPRHKITKRGQNVTFRCDPISEHNRLYWYRQTLGQGPEFLTYFQNEAQLEKSRLLSDRFSAERPKGSFSTLEIQRTEQGDSAMYLCASRDRGCGDYGYTFGSGTRLTVV.

The chain couples TRBV10-3 to TRBJ1-5, with 10 bases matching TRBD1. The CDR3 runs 18 residues. Germline CDR1 reads ENHRY; CDR2 reads SYGVKD. V was pared by 10 bases and J by 3 bases, with 18 bases of the junction left unmatched. Here the CDR3 DNA reads TGTGCCACCGGGACAGGGGCACAGATTGGGGGAAACAATCAGCCCCAGCATTTT. It is translated as CATGTGAQIGGNNQPQHF.

This rearrangement joins TRBV25-1 to TRBJ1-1; D not resolved. V was trimmed by 7 bases and J by 4 bases, leaving 13 bases between them. This CDR3 comprises 13 residues. Germline V gene lookup returns CDR1 MGHDK and CDR2 SYGVNS. The CDR3 here is CASTEGSVTEAFF. CDR3 coding DNA: TGTGCCAGCACGGAAGGGTCTGTCACTGAAGCTTTCTTT.

Remarks on this clonotype: This could be a read error, since a much larger clone is one nucleotide away. This chain links TRBV10-3 with TRBJ1-3; D call uncertain. This CDR3 is 14 amino acids long. CDR1 is ENHRY and CDR2 is SYGVKD in the germline V gene. CDR3 region: CAISPGTTGNTVYF. The CDR3 DNA reads TGTGCCATCAGTCCGGGAACCACTGGAAACACCGTATATTTT.

The gene calls are TRBV7-2 and TRBJ1-5, with 7 nucleotides matching TRBD1. The CDR3 loop spans 15 amino acids. J lost 7 bases, V lost 5 bases, and 11 bases had no gene match. Germline values: CDR1 SGHTA, CDR2 FQGNSA. CDR3 protein: CASSPGDSYRQPQHF. Here the CDR3 DNA reads TGTGCCAGCAGCCCAGGGGACAGTTACAGGCAGCCCCAGCATTTT. Supplemented by reference TRBV7-2 and TRBJ1-5, the full variable domain reads GAGVSQSPSNKVTEKGKDVELRCDPISGHTALYWYRQSLGQGLEFLIYFQGNSAPDKSGLPSDRFSAERTGGSVSTLTIQRTQQEDSAVYLCASSPGDSYRQPQHFGDGTRLSIL.

This clonotype was counted only a few times. The chain carries TRBV29-1 and TRBJ2-5; 11 bases are a match to TRBD2. J gave up 2 bases and V 5 bases, and 10 bases lay outside the gene matches. Per the germline V gene, CDR1 is SQVTM and CDR2 is ANQGSEA. This CDR3 has 16 residues. The CDR3 DNA follows: TGCAGCGTTCTGAGGGGGCTAGCGGGGGGTCAAGAGACCCAGTACTTC. Protein sequence: CSVLRGLAGGQETQYF.

This clonotype was detected a few times. The gene calls are TRBV12-3 or TRBV12-4 and TRBJ1-1; no definite D call. V dropped 7 bases and J dropped 14 bases, with 23 bases sitting between them. This CDR3 contains 13 residues. The CDR3 region has the DNA TGTGCCAGCACTCCCGGGTTGTTTTCCCCGGGCTTCTTT. Encoded protein: CASTPGLFSPGFF.

This clonotype was counted many times. V usage is TRBV15 and J usage is TRBJ2-7; D is ambiguous. Per the germline V gene, CDR1 is LNHNV and CDR2 is YYDKDF (reference sequence). Trimming removed 0 bases at V and 5 bases at J, with 5 bases between. The CDR3 length is 12 residues. Here the CDR3 reads CATSREDDEQYF. CDR3 sequence (DNA): TGTGCCACCAGCAGAGAGGATGACGAGCAGTACTTC.